This entry features one T cell receptor beta chain sequence. Its antigen remains unknown. The data were taken from a study of cytomegalovirus exposure and HLA in healthy donors. Looking at the study overall: Clustering assigned roughly 81% of the roughly 380 genotyped donors to the Caucasian-associated ancestry cluster. Notes on the study in general: In vitro experiments confirmed that three CMV-associated chains were specific for CMV antigens. In a later analysis, most CMV-associated TCR beta chains appeared HLA-restricted.

The PCR was carried out with 60 Vbeta primers and 13 Jbeta primers. Methods used by the authors: The count from a later analysis was about 80 million unique TCR beta chains, 9.5 million to 13 million of them shared. Some clones are missing from TCRdb's copy, which holds only in-frame ones; the method was immunoSEQ multiplex PCR. The DNA gave D and trimming, while V, J and clone size come from that table. The data hold under 200,000 clones, with 70% to 85% observed a single time. The CDR3 length is 16 residues. Germline loops: CDR1 LNHDA, CDR2 SQIVND (reference sequence). V lost 4 bases, J lost 0 bases, and 5 bases stayed unmatched.

Sample: PBMCs. This receptor was identified in a man between 50 and 59 years old in good health and CMV-seropositive. The chain links TRBV19 to TRBJ1-5; 8 nucleotides match TRBD1. DNA of the CDR3: TGTGCCAGTAGTACAGGACAGGGACATAGCAATCAGCCCCAGCATTTT. Translation: CASSTGQGHSNQPQHF.